This T cell receptor (beta chain) is drawn from a study of vaccination effects on CD4 cells after COVID-19. Overall study findings and caveats: Whether induced by infection or by vaccine, clones showed marked clonal contraction late after vaccination.

From germline, CDR1 is SGDLS and CDR2 YYNGEE. Trimming removed 0 bases from V and 6 bases from J, with 15 bases in between. This CDR3 comprises 16 residues. Method: immunoSEQ multiplex PCR; TCRdb's copy keeps in-frame clones and lacks some. This table has under 13,000 clones, approximately 69% appearing once. On this clone itself: What it recognizes is unknown.

Sequencing followed a ViraFEST assay step that expanded antigen-specific CD4+ T cells with viral peptide pools. Between days 9 and 10 of culture, CD4+ T cells were separated out. Cultivation was performed at a few million PBMC per well with roughly 9.2 IU/ml IL-2 and about 10 ug/ml peptides added. This clonotype was sampled from a human donor who received a COVID-19 vaccine. This specimen was CD4+ T cells from PBMCs cultured with HCoV-229E spike peptides, taken before COVID-19 vaccination. The chain links TRBV9 to TRBJ2-2, with a tentative D call TRBD2 (6 bases). CDR3: CASSVVGGASSGELFF. The CDR3 nucleotides are TGTGCCAGCAGCGTAGTCGGCGGGGCCTCATCCGGGGAGCTGTTTTTT.